A single sample gave rise to the 27 T cell receptor beta chains below, sequenced in a study of T-cell memory formation after mild COVID-19. TCRdb re-called the 5' RACE reads with MiXCR, one entry per CDR3 protein. Here the sample spans about 360,000 distinct CDR3 sequences, over 13% being singletons. The specimen sequenced was PBMCs or a T cell subset sorted from them (not recorded which). These receptors all stem from a man in his late teens or twenties who had mild COVID-19 (a few samples of this study predate the infection). Cell type and time point are not known.

The gene calls are TRBV7-4 and TRBJ1-5; 8 bases match TRBD1. Germline V gene sequence: CDR1 SGHVT, CDR2 SQSDAQ. The CDR3 has 19 residues. The V segment lost 0 bases and the J segment 2 bases; nucleotides outside the gene matches: 12. CDR3 DNA: TGTGCCAGCAGCTTAGCCCCAAATCAGGGGGCGAATGGCAATCAGCCCCAGCATTTT. This codes for CASSLAPNQGANGNQPQHF.

This clonotype has more than one count but fewer than ten. This chain uses TRBV25-1 with TRBJ2-3, with 9 bases identical to TRBD1. Germline V gene sequence: CDR1 MGHDK, CDR2 SYGVNS. CDR3 size: 13 residues. J was trimmed by 7 bases and V by 4 bases; bases with no gene match: 3. The CDR3 protein is CASSGGTGHTQYF. Here the CDR3 DNA reads TGTGCCAGCAGTGGAGGGACAGGGCATACGCAGTATTTT.

This clonotype was counted at least ten times. V is TRBV4-2 and J is TRBJ1-3; D uncertain. This CDR3 has 15 residues. V lost 1 base to trimming and J lost 0 bases, with 7 bases between them. Germline V gene data show CDR1 as LGHNA and CDR2 as YNFKEQ. CDR3 sequence (DNA): TGTGCCAGCAGCCAAGGGCGAGGCTCTGGAAACACCATATATTTT. This translates into CASSQGRGSGNTIYF.

This clonotype was seen a few times. The chain has TRBV6-5 and TRBJ2-4; TRBD2 matches 7 bases. The CDR3 spans 14 residues. The V gene end was trimmed by 2 bases and the J gene end by 8 bases; junction bases not matched to a gene: 6. Germline CDR1 reads MNHEY; CDR2 reads SVGAGI. DNA for the CDR3: TGTGCCAGCAGTTACGGGGGGGTATGGGACATTCAGTACTTC. Its translation is CASSYGGVWDIQYF.

This clonotype has more than one count but fewer than ten. The rearrangement uses TRBV12-3 or TRBV12-4 and TRBJ1-5; maybe TRBD1 (6 bases). The length of the CDR3 is 15 residues. V was cut by 5 bases and J by 7 bases, with 18 bases left in between. The CDR3 region is CASSNHRDREQPQHF. The DNA of the CDR3 is TGTGCCAGCAGTAATCACAGGGATCGGGAACAGCCCCAGCATTTT.

The sample holds a few counts of this clonotype. The V call is TRBV12-3 or TRBV12-4, the J call TRBJ1-3; D possibly corresponds to TRBD1 (5 bases). The CDR3 sequence is 16 residues long. The ends were cut back, 6 bases at V and 0 bases at J, with 15 bases in the middle. This CDR3 is CASSLRDGDSGNTIYF. The CDR3 bases are TGTGCCAGCAGCCTACGGGACGGGGACTCTGGAAACACCATATATTTT.

There are a few counts of this clonotype. The chain joins TRBV7-2 to TRBJ1-1; D gene ambiguous. Trimming removed 3 bases at V and 6 bases at J, with 11 bases between. CDR3 size: 13 residues. Looked up from germline, CDR1 is SGHTA and CDR2 is FQGNSA. This CDR3 is CASSFGGYAEAFF. In DNA form, the CDR3 reads TGTGCCAGCAGCTTCGGAGGGTATGCTGAAGCTTTCTTT. Full variable domain (missing parts from reference TRBV7-2 and TRBJ1-1): GAGVSQSPSNKVTEKGKDVELRCDPISGHTALYWYRQSLGQGLEFLIYFQGNSAPDKSGLPSDRFSAERTGGSVSTLTIQRTQQEDSAVYLCASSFGGYAEAFFGQGTRLTVV.

This clonotype has just one count. The V and J genes are TRBV7-2 and TRBJ1-5; the D gene is possibly TRBD1 (6 bases). V was trimmed by 2 bases and J by 6 bases, leaving 14 bases between them. Germline CDR1 SGHTA, CDR2 FQGNSA. This CDR3 is 15 amino acids long. The CDR3 DNA reads TGTGCCAGCAGCTTAATGACAGGTGGAGTTCAGCCCCAGCATTTT. Protein sequence: CASSLMTGGVQPQHF.

This clonotype was observed a few times. The rearrangement joins TRBV7-9 to TRBJ2-5, with no clear D. V lost 4 bases, J lost 5 bases, and 11 bases lay in between. This CDR3 contains 13 residues. Per the germline V gene, CDR1 is SEHNR and CDR2 is FQNEAQ (reference sequence). CDR3 sequence: CASSSDEDETQYF. CDR3 nucleotides: TGTGCCAGCAGCTCCGACGAGGACGAGACCCAGTACTTC.

This clonotype occurred a few times. The J gene is TRBJ2-6, the V gene TRBV7-6, with 7 nucleotides matching TRBD1. From germline, CDR1 is SGHVS and CDR2 FNYEAQ. The CDR3 sequence is 20 residues long. The V gene end was trimmed by 5 bases and the J gene end by 2 bases; junction bases not matched to a gene: 18. The CDR3 DNA sequence: TGTGCCAGCAGCCCGCTCTACCAACTGACAGGGTATACTGGGGCCAACGTCCTGACTTTC. It yields the protein CASSPLYQLTGYTGANVLTF.

In this sample, this clonotype turned up a few times. The chain combines TRBV6-5 with TRBJ2-2; 10 nucleotides match TRBD2. Losses at the gene ends were 5 bases for V and 1 base for J; bases not matched to a gene: 4. The germline gives CDR1 MNHEY, CDR2 SVGAGI. The CDR3 contains 16 residues. CDR3 DNA: TGTGCCAGCAGTGATCCTAGCGGGGGGAACACCGGGGAGCTGTTTTTT. This sequence encodes CASSDPSGGNTGELFF.

This clonotype was counted at least ten times. The genes are TRBV5-1 and TRBJ2-7; 12 bases align to TRBD2. CDR1 is SGHRS and CDR2 is YFSETQ in the germline V gene. This CDR3 has 17 amino acids. V shed 0 bases, J shed 2 bases, and the junction held 6 bases outside the gene matches. DNA for the CDR3: TGCGCCAGCAGCTTGGCGGCTAGCGGGGGGGCCACCTACGAGCAGTACTTC. Translation gives CASSLAASGGATYEQYF.

The chain couples TRBV10-3 to TRBJ2-3; 10 nucleotides line up with TRBD2. Germline V gene data show CDR1 as ENHRY and CDR2 as SYGVKD. The ends lost 10 bases at V and 5 bases at J; junction bases unmatched: 15. The CDR3 runs to 16 residues. The CDR3 region has the DNA TGTGCCACATCCGGACAGAGCGGGGGGGCCGGAGATACGCAGTATTTT. Residues: CATSGQSGGAGDTQYF.

V usage is TRBV10-2 and J usage is TRBJ2-6; tentative D call: TRBD1 (5 bases). The germline gives CDR1 WSHSY, CDR2 SAAADI. CDR3 length equals 18 residues. Deletions cut 7 bases from V and 0 bases from J, with 19 bases between. The CDR3 sequence: CASTYVGRAFSGANVLTF. In nucleotides, the CDR3 is TGCGCCAGCACCTATGTAGGCAGGGCCTTCTCTGGGGCCAACGTCCTGACTTTC.

The J gene is TRBJ1-1, the V gene TRBV4-3, with a weak D call TRBD1 (6 bases). CDR3 length equals 11 residues. Trimming left V 8 bases short and J 5 bases short, with 9 bases between. Germline CDR1 LGHNA, CDR2 YSLEER. The CDR3 sequence: CASGTGTEAFF. For the CDR3, the DNA is TGCGCCAGCGGCACAGGGACTGAAGCTTTCTTT.

The chain uses TRBV19 and TRBJ1-5; TRBD1 aligns across 7 bases. The CDR3 spans 15 residues. Germline-derived CDR1 and CDR2 are LNHDA and SQIVND (reference sequence). Losses at the gene ends were 6 bases for V and 2 bases for J; bases not matched to a gene: 7. CDR3 DNA sequence: TGTGCCAGTAGGAACGCCGGGACAGGCAATCAGCCCCAGCATTTT. This codes for CASRNAGTGNQPQHF.

This clonotype was recorded only once. The chain joins TRBV6-1 to TRBJ1-2, with 9 positions matching TRBD1. The V and J ends lost 5 bases and 6 bases, in that order; junction bases with no gene match: 7. There are 14 residues in the CDR3. In germline, CDR1 is MNHNS, CDR2 SASEGT. DNA for the CDR3: TGTGCCAGCAGTATATGGACAGGGGAACATGGCTACACCTTC. It is translated as CASSIWTGEHGYTF.

The chain has TRBV24-1 and TRBJ2-3; tentatively, D is TRBD2 (6 bases). This CDR3 region has 13 residues. Germline V gene data show CDR1 as KGHDR and CDR2 as SFDVKD. The V end lost 4 bases, the J end lost 4 bases, and 8 bases lay between the germline ends. The chain's CDR3 is CATSEWGADTQYF. The CDR3 DNA follows: TGTGCCACCAGTGAGTGGGGGGCAGATACGCAGTATTTT.

The sample holds a few counts of this clonotype. The rearrangement uses TRBV7-2 and TRBJ1-2; possibly TRBD1 for D (5 bases). The V end lost 1 base, the J end lost 4 bases, and 7 bases lay between the germline ends. Germline V gene data show CDR1 as SGHTA and CDR2 as FQGNSA. The CDR3 runs 13 residues. The CDR3 reads CASSLDRTYGYTF. CDR3 coding DNA: TGTGCCAGCAGCTTAGACAGGACCTATGGCTACACCTTC.

This clonotype was seen only a few times. The J gene is TRBJ2-2, the V gene TRBV4-3; D not resolved. Germline V lookup: CDR1 LGHNA, CDR2 YSLEER. This CDR3 spans 17 amino acids. Trimming shortened V by 2 bases and J by 0 bases, and 13 bases separated the two germline ends. The CDR3 protein is CASSQYGPQTNTGELFF. The CDR3 DNA follows: TGCGCCAGCAGCCAATACGGACCGCAGACGAACACCGGGGAGCTGTTTTTT.

This clonotype came up a few times. The chain couples TRBV20-1 to TRBJ1-5; 9 bases are a match to TRBD1. Germline V CDR1 and CDR2: DFQATT, SNEGSKA (reference sequence). The CDR3 covers 18 residues. Trimming took 6 bases from V and 0 from J; bases not matched to a gene: 15. The CDR3 DNA follows: TGCAGTGCGCCCAACCCGGGACAGGGAACAAGTAGCAATCAGCCCCAGCATTTT. It is translated as CSAPNPGQGTSSNQPQHF.

This clonotype appeared a few times. The chain couples TRBV7-2 to TRBJ2-5; D possibly corresponds to TRBD1 (5 bases). The germline V and J ends were trimmed by 3 bases and 6 bases, with 17 bases remaining between them. Looked up from germline, CDR1 is SGHTA and CDR2 is FQGNSA. The CDR3 length is 15 residues. CDR3 region: CASSLNAGQRKTQYF. For the CDR3, the DNA is TGTGCCAGCAGCTTGAATGCAGGGCAAAGGAAGACCCAGTACTTC.

There are a few counts of this clonotype. The chain is built from TRBV5-1 and TRBJ1-6, with D perhaps matching TRBD1 (5 bases). The CDR3 contains 16 residues. Germline loops: CDR1 SGHRS, CDR2 YFSETQ. Trimming cost V 0 bases and J 10 bases, with 17 bases left between them. Written as DNA, the CDR3 is TGCGCCAGCAGCTTGGCGGAATTAGGGGTTGGGTCACCCCTCCACTTT. Protein product: CASSLAELGVGSPLHF.

This clonotype was observed a few times. V and J are TRBV7-6 and TRBJ1-1; the match to TRBD1 covers 7 bases. J gave up 1 base and V 4 bases, and 3 bases lay outside the gene matches. This CDR3 has 14 residues. The germline gives CDR1 SGHVS, CDR2 FNYEAQ. The CDR3 DNA reads as TGTGCCAGCAGCTCCGGGACAGAGAACACTGAAGCTTTCTTT. This encodes CASSSGTENTEAFF.

The chain employs TRBV5-4 and TRBJ2-3, with 11 bases lining up with TRBD2. The V and J ends lost 4 bases and 1 base, in that order; junction bases with no gene match: 5. The CDR3 length is 16 residues. Germline V gene data show CDR1 as SGHNT and CDR2 as YYREEE (reference sequence). Here the CDR3 reads CASSRLLAGGTDTQYF. For the CDR3, the DNA is TGTGCCAGCAGCCGGTTACTAGCGGGGGGCACAGATACGCAGTATTTT.

The rearrangement uses TRBV4-1 and TRBJ1-2, with TRBD1 matching 11 bases. CDR3 length: 16 amino acids. Trimming at V came to 1 base and at J to 2 bases, leaving 3 bases not matched to a gene. Germline CDR1 MGHRA, CDR2 YSYEKL. CDR3: CASSQGTGGLNYGYTF. CDR3 in DNA: TGCGCCAGCAGCCAAGGGACAGGGGGCTTGAACTATGGCTACACCTTC.

The gene calls are TRBV7-3 and TRBJ1-1, with D perhaps matching TRBD1 (5 bases). The V end lost 2 bases, the J end lost 1 base, and 8 bases lay between the germline ends. The CDR3 spans 14 residues. CDR1 and CDR2 from the germline V gene are SGHTA and FQGTGA. CDR3 loop: CASSLQGENTEAFF. The CDR3 DNA is TGTGCCAGCAGCTTACAGGGAGAGAACACTGAAGCTTTCTTT.